The entry that follows covers one T cell receptor beta chain sequence. The antigen is unknown. The data derive from a study of cytomegalovirus exposure and HLA in healthy donors. Study results and limitations: Productive status was seen about 90% or about 30% of the time for most TCR beta V segments in an earlier analysis.

This CDR3 is 13 amino acids long. Germline-derived CDR1 and CDR2 are SGHTA and FQGNSA. V was clipped by 1 base and J by 5 bases, with 7 bases between them. The PCR contained 60 Vbeta and 13 Jbeta primers. Produced via immunoSEQ multiplex PCR; TCRdb's table is partial and in-frame only. The sample comprises approximately 170,000 clones, around four fifths of which are singletons, and about 9.7% rests with the top ten. The chain recombines TRBV7-2 with TRBJ2-3, with D hard to call. This clonotype was obtained from a man between 18 and 29 years old in good health and CMV-seropositive. Sequencing input: PBMCs. CDR3 in amino acids: CASSLGYIDTQYF. The CDR3 coding sequence is TGTGCCAGCAGCTTAGGTTATATAGATACGCAGTATTTT.